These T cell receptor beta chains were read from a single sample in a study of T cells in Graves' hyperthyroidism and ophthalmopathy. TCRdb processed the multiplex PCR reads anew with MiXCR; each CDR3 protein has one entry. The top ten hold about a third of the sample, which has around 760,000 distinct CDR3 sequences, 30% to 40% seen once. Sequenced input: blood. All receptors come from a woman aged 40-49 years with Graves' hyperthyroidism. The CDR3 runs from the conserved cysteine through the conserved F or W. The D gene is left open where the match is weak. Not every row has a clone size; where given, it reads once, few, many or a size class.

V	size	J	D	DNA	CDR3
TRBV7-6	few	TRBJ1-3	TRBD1	TGTGCCAGCAGCTTTCAAACAGGGGCTGGAAACACCATATATTTT	CASSFQTGAGNTIYF
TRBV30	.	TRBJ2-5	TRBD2	TGTGCCTGGGCTGCCGATAGCGGGACACAAGAGACCCAGTACTTC	CAWAADSGTQETQYF
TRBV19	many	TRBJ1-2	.	TGTGCCAGTAGTATAGGGAGTGGCTACACCTTC	CASSIGSGYTF
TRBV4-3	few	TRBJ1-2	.	TGCGCCAGCAGCCAAGATTTCAACTATGGCTACACCTTC	CASSQDFNYGYTF
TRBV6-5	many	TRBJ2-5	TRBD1	TGTGCCAGCAGGAGAGGACAGGGGAAGACCCAGTACTTC	CASRRGQGKTQYF
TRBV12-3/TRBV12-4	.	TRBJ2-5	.	TGTGCCAGCTCCTTTGGGGGGGCAGTAGAGACCCAGTACTTC	CASSFGGAVETQYF
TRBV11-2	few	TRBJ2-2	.	TGTGCCAGCAGCTTATTGCACGGAATAGGCGGGGAGCTGTTTTTT	CASSLLHGIGGELFF
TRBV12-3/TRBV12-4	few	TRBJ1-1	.	TGTGCCAGCAGCCCGCTCTATCCCCCATTGGAAGCTTTCTTT	CASSPLYPPLEAFF
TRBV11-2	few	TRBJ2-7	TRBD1	TGTGCCAGCAGCCTAGGGACAGGGGATTCGTACGAGCAGTACTTC	CASSLGTGDSYEQYF
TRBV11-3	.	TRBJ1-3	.	TGTGCCAGCAGCTTTTCTCTAGACACCATATATTTT	CASSFSLDTIYF
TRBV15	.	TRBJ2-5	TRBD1	TGTGCCACCAGCAGCCAAGACAGGGTAGAGGGCGAGACCCAGTACTTC	CATSSQDRVEGETQYF
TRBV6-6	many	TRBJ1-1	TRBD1	TGTGCCAGCAGTACTGACAGGGCTGAAGCTTTCTTT	CASSTDRAEAFF
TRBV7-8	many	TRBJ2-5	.	TGTGCCAGCAGCTTAGGTGGCGTCCATCCACGAGAGACCCAGTACTTC	CASSLGGVHPRETQYF
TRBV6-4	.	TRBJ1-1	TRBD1	TGTGCCAGCAAAACAGGGGGCTTCAGCACTGAAGCTTTCTTT	CASKTGGFSTEAFF
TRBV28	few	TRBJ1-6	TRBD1	TGTGCCAGCAGTTACGACAGGGTCTCACCCCTCCACTTT	CASSYDRVSPLHF
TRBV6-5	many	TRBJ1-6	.	TGTGCCAGTCGGACGGGCGAAGGATCCCTCCACTTT	CASRTGEGSLHF
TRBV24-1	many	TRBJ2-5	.	TGTGCCACCAGTGTTGTTACCTGGGAGACCCAGTACTTC	CATSVVTWETQYF
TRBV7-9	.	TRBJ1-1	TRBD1	TGTGCCAGCACGTGGACAGGGACGGGTGTACGCGTGGAAGCTTTCTTT	CASTWTGTGVRVEAFF
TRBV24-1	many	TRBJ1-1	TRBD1	TGTGCCACCGGACGAGGACAGGGGAACACTGAAGCTTTCTTT	CATGRGQGNTEAFF
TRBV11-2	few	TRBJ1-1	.	TGTGCCAGCAGCTTAAGCGGGTACCGGGGCGGGGAAGCTTTCTTT	CASSLSGYRGGEAFF
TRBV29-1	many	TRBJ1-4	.	TGCAGCGTTGGCCTATATGGGTTGGATGAAAAACTGTTTTTT	CSVGLYGLDEKLFF
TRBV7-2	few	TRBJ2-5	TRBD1	TGTGCCAGCAGCCCCAGGGCACAGGGGGAAGAGACCCAGTACTTC	CASSPRAQGEETQYF
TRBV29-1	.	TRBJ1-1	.	TGCAGCGTTGAAGGACAGCCACAGGACACTGAAGCTTTCTTT	CSVEGQPQDTEAFF
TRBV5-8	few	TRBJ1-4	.	TGTGCCAGCAGCTTGGTCGGTCGGAGGGGTGAAAAACTGTTTTTT	CASSLVGRRGEKLFF
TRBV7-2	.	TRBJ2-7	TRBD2	TGTGCCAGCAGTGATGGGACTGGCGGGAGTGGGTACGAGCAGTACTTC	CASSDGTGGSGYEQYF
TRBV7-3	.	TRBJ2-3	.	TGTGCCAGCAGCTTAGACCAGGGAGATACGCAGTATTTT	CASSLDQGDTQYF
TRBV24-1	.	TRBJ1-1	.	TGTGCCAGCAGTGCACAGGGTAGGGGTGAGGCTTTCTTT	CASSAQGRGEAFF
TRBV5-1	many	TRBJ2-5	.	TGCGCCAGCAGCCTCGGACAGCCCCAAGAGACCCAGTACTTC	CASSLGQPQETQYF
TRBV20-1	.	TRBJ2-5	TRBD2	TGCAGTGCTAGAGATCGGATAGCGGGGGAAACCCAGTACTTC	CSARDRIAGETQYF
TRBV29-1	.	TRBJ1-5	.	TGCAGCGTTGCAGGGGATGGGGGGTTGCATTTT	CSVAGDGGLHF
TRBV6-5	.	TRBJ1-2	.	TGTGCCAGCAGTTACTCGGCAGGGCGCGGCTATGGCTACACCTTC	CASSYSAGRGYGYTF
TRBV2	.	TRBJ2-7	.	TGTGCCAGCAGTGGGTGGCGGGTTGAGCAGTACTTC	CASSGWRVEQYF
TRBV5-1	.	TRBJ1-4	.	TGCGCCAGCAGCTTCCGGGATTTACGTGAAAAACTGTTTTTT	CASSFRDLREKLFF
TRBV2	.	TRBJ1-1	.	TGTGCCAGCAGTACCTATAAACAGGGCCTAGTCGCTGAAGCTTTCTTT	CASSTYKQGLVAEAFF
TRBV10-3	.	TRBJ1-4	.	TGTGCCACCAGCCTTGTGGGGGGCGCAGGAGAAAAACTGTTTTTT	CATSLVGGAGEKLFF
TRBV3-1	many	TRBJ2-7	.	TGTGCCAGCAGCCAAGACAGAGTGGACGAGCAGTACTTC	CASSQDRVDEQYF